This T cell receptor (beta chain) was identified in a study of blood T cell repertoires in COVID-19. About the study: The study drew acute and convalescent COVID-19 samples from the United States, Italy and Spain. PBMCs, B-cell-depleted T cells, or T cells were the source of the cDNA or gDNA that made up the material.

Per the study methods: For nucleated cells, counts were estimated from reference gene primer amplification. Data came from immunoSEQ multiplex PCR; TCRdb stores just in-frame clones and leaves some out. The V and J calls and the clone size are those of that table, but D and trimming were determined from the DNA. The top ten hold approximately 61% of the sample, which has tens of thousands of clones, about 70% seen once. CDR1 and CDR2 from the germline V gene are MDHEN and SYDVKM. The V end lost 5 bases, the J end lost 2 bases, and 9 bases lay between the germline ends. There are 14 residues in the CDR3.

The sample taken for sequencing was peripheral blood. The clonotype originates from a man older than 75 with acute or convalescent COVID-19. The chain links TRBV28 to TRBJ1-4, with D possibly being TRBD1 (6 bases). The DNA of the CDR3 is TGTGCCAGCAGTGTACAGGGTACTAATGAAAAACTGTTTTTT. This sequence encodes CASSVQGTNEKLFF.